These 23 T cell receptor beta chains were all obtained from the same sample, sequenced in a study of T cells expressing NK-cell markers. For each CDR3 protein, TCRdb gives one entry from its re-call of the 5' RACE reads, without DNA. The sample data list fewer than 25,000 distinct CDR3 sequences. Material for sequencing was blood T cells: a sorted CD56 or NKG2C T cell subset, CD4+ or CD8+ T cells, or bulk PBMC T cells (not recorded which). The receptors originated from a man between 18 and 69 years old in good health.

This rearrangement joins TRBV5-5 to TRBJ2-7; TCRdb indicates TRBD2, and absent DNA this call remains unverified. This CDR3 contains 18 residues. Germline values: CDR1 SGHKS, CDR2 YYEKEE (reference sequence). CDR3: CASSDREPTSGMFIEQYF. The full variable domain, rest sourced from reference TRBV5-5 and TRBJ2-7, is DAGVTQSPTHLIKTRGQQVTLRCSPISGHKSVSWYQQVLGQGPQFIFQYYEKEERGRGNFPDRFSARQFPNYSSELNVNALLLGDSALYLCASSDREPTSGMFIEQYFGPGTRLTVT.

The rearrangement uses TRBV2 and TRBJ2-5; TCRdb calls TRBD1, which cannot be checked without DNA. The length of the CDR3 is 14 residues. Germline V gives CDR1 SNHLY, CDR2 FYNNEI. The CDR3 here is CASSEDSHQETQYF.

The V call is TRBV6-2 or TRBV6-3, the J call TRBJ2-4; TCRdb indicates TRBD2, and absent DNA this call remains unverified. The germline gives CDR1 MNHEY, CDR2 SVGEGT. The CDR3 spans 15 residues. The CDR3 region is CAILSGGASKNIQYF.

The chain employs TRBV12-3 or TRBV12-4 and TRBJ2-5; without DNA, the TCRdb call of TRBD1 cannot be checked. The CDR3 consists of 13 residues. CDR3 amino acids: CASSLGVPGTQYF.

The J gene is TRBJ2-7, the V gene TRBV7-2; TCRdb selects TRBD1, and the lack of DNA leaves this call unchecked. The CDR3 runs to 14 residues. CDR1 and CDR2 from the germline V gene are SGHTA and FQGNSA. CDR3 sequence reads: CASSLTASRGEQYF.

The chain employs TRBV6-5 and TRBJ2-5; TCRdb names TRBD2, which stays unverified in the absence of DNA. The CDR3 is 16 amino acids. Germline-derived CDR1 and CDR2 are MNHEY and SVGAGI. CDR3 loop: CASSYSASGSQETQYF.

CDR3 region: CASSYSGGRETQYF. The V call is TRBV6-5, the J call TRBJ2-5; TCRdb selects TRBD2, and the lack of DNA leaves this call unchecked. Germline loops: CDR1 MNHEY, CDR2 SVGAGI. CDR3 length equals 14 residues.

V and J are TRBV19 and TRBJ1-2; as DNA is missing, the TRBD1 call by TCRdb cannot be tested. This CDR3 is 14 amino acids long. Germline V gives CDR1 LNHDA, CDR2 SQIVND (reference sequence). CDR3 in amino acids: CASSITGAGYGYTF.

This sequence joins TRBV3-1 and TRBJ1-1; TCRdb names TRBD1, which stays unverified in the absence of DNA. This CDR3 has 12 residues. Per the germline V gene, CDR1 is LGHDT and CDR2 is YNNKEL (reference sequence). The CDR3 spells CASSQGGRGAFF. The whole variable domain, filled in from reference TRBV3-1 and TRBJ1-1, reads DTAVSQTPKYLVTQMGNDKSIKCEQNLGHDTMYWYKQDSKKFLKIMFSYNNKELIINETVPNRFSPKSPDKAHLNLHINSLELGDSAVYFCASSQGGRGAFFGQGTRLTVV.

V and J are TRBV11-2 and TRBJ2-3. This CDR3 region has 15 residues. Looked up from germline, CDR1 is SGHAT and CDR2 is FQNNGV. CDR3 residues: CASSLDLKGPDTQYF.

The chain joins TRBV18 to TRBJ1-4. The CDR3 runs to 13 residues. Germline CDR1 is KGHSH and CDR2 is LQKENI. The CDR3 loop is CASSPQVNEKLFF. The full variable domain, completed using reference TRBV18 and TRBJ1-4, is NAGVMQNPRHLVRRRGQEARLRCSPMKGHSHVYWYRQLPEEGLKFMVYLQKENIIDESGMPKERFSAEFPKEGPSILRIQQVVRGDSAAYFCASSPQVNEKLFFGSGTQLSVL.

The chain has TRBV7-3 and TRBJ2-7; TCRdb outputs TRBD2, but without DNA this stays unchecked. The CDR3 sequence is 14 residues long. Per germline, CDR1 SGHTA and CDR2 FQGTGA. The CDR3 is CASSETGLSYEQYF.

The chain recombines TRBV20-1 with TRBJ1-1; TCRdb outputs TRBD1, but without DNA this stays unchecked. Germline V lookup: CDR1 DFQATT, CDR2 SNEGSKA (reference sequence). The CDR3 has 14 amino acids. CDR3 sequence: CSAQPGGGYTEAFF.

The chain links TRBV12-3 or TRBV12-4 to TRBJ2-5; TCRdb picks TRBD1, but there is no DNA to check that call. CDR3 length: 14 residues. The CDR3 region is CASSSSTGPVTQYF.

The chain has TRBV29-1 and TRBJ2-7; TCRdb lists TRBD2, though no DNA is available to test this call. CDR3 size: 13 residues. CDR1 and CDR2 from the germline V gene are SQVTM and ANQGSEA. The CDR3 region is CSVSLPSSYEQYF.

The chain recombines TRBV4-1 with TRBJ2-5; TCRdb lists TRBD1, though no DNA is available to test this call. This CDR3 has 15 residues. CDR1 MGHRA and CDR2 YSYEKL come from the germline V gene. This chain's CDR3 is CASSQVGRGRETQYF.

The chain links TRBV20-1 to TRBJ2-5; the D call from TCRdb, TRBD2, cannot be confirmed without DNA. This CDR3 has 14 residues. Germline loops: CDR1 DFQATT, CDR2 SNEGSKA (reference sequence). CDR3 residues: CSAEVGGASETQYF.

This chain's CDR3 is CASSLGGQGWNTIYF. The rearrangement joins TRBV12-3 or TRBV12-4 to TRBJ1-3; as DNA is missing, the TRBD1 call by TCRdb cannot be tested. This CDR3 spans 15 amino acids.

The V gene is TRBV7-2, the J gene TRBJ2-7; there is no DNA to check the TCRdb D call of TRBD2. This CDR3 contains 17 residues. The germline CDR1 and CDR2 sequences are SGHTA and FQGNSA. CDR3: CASSFSTSGNGGYEQYF.

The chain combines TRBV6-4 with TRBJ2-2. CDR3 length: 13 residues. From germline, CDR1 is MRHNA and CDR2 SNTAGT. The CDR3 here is CASSDQPTGELFF.

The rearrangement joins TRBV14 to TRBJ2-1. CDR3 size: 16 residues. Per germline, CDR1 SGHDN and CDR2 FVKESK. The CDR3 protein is CASSQDSDVFYNEQFF. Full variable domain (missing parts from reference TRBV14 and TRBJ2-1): EAGVTQFPSHSVIEKGQTVTLRCDPISGHDNLYWYRRVMGKEIKFLLHFVKESKQDESGMPNNRFLAERTGGTYSTLKVQPAELEDSGVYFCASSQDSDVFYNEQFFGPGTRLTVL.

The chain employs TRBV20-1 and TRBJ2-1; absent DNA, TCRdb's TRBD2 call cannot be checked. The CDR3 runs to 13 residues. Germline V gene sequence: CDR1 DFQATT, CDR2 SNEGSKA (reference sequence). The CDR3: CSAQRTSPDEQFF.

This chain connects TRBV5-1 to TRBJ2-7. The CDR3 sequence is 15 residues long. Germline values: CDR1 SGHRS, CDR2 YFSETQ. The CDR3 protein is CASSLVRGLNYEQYF.